A single sample is the source of the 25 T cell receptor beta chains below, sequenced in a study of blood T cell repertoires in COVID-19. Clones were sequenced by immunoSEQ multiplex PCR, and TCRdb holds only the in-frame ones, with some missing. This sample has 200,000 to 300,000 clones, with more than 75% found just once. The specimen was peripheral blood. The receptors stem from a woman aged 25 to 39 who had recovered from COVID-19.

The chain uses TRBV24-1 and TRBJ2-3, with a tentative D call TRBD2 (6 bases). This CDR3 comprises 15 residues. Germline V lookup: CDR1 KGHDR, CDR2 SFDVKD. With 2 bases removed from V and 1 base from J, the gap between germline ends came to 9 bases. This CDR3 reads CATSDSGTGTDTQYF. The CDR3 coding sequence is TGTGCCACCAGTGATTCCGGGACTGGCACAGATACGCAGTATTTT.

This rearrangement joins TRBV5-1 to TRBJ1-3, with 7 bases lining up with TRBD1. Trimming removed 4 bases from V and 0 bases from J; junction bases left unmatched: 4. This CDR3 contains 15 residues. The germline V gene encodes CDR1 SGHRS and CDR2 YFSETQ. The DNA of the CDR3 is TGCGCCAGCAGCCCGACAGGGTTCTCTGGAAACACCATATATTTT. Encoded protein: CASSPTGFSGNTIYF.

The V and J genes are TRBV5-1 and TRBJ1-4; D unresolved. Germline CDR1 reads SGHRS; CDR2 reads YFSETQ. V was trimmed by 4 bases and J by 8 bases, leaving 15 bases between them. The CDR3 consists of 14 residues. The DNA for the CDR3 is TGCGCCAGCAGCGATGGACTTACGAGGGAAAAACTGTTTTTT. Its translation: CASSDGLTREKLFF.

The V gene is TRBV7-3, the J gene TRBJ2-3; 12 bases match TRBD2. This CDR3 is built from 16 residues. Unmatched junction bases numbered 7, after V lost 3 bases and J lost 6 bases. CDR1 and CDR2 (germline): SGHTA, FQGTGA. CDR3 bases: TGTGCCAGCAGCTTGGCTAGCGGGGGGGCCTATGATACGCAGTATTTT. This sequence encodes CASSLASGGAYDTQYF.

The chain has TRBV10-3 and TRBJ1-2; 7 nucleotides align to TRBD1. Germline CDR1 and CDR2: ENHRY and SYGVKD. CDR3 size: 15 residues. V shed 6 bases and J 3 bases; nucleotides not matched to a gene: 10. CDR3 sequence (DNA): TGTGCCATCAGATTCACAGGGGTTTTGGACTATGGCTACACCTTC. This codes for CAIRFTGVLDYGYTF.

The chain recombines TRBV5-6 with TRBJ2-1; D not certain. The CDR3 is 13 residues long. Trimming took 1 base from V and 3 from J, leaving 5 bases between them. Germline lookup yields CDR1 SGHDT and CDR2 YYEEEE. For the CDR3, the DNA is TGTGCCAGCAGCTTGTCCAGCTACAATGAGCAGTTCTTC. Amino acids: CASSLSSYNEQFF.

The chain combines TRBV5-4 with TRBJ1-1; 10 bases align to TRBD1. V lost 6 bases to trimming and J lost 5 bases; unmatched junction nucleotides: 10. The CDR3 contains 15 residues. Germline CDR1 is SGHNT and CDR2 is YYREEE (reference sequence). Written as DNA, the CDR3 is TGTGCCAGCACCTCCAGACAGGGGGCGGGTACTGAAGCTTTCTTT. Protein: CASTSRQGAGTEAFF.

The chain has TRBV5-6 and TRBJ1-1; D is ambiguous. Looked up from germline, CDR1 is SGHDT and CDR2 is YYEEEE. V lost 3 bases to trimming and J lost 7 bases, with 19 bases between them. The CDR3 loop spans 15 amino acids. CDR3: CASSSQSLGSDEAFF. DNA of the CDR3: TGTGCCAGCAGCTCCCAATCTTTAGGGAGCGATGAAGCTTTCTTT.

This chain joins TRBV5-4 and TRBJ1-6; TRBD1 matches 7 bases. The CDR3 covers 15 residues. V shed 1 base and J 5 bases; nucleotides not matched to a gene: 3. The germline V gene encodes CDR1 SGHNT and CDR2 YYREEE (reference sequence). The DNA for the CDR3 is TGTGCCAGCAGCTTGAACAGGGGCCATAATTCACCCCTCCACTTT. It specifies CASSLNRGHNSPLHF.

The V and J genes are TRBV20-1 and TRBJ2-5; 10 bases fit TRBD1. The V gene end was trimmed by 3 bases and the J gene end by 2 bases; junction bases not matched to a gene: 9. CDR3 size: 16 residues. The germline V gene encodes CDR1 DFQATT and CDR2 SNEGSKA (reference sequence). CDR3 amino acids: CSASHDRTGGQETQYF. CDR3 DNA sequence: TGCAGTGCTAGTCACGACCGGACAGGGGGACAAGAGACCCAGTACTTC.

The genes are TRBV7-9 and TRBJ2-1, with D possibly being TRBD1 (5 bases). This CDR3 region has 14 residues. V lost 1 base to trimming and J lost 3 bases, with 7 bases between them. From germline, CDR1 is SEHNR and CDR2 FQNEAQ (reference sequence). The CDR3 is CASSLGQSYNEQFF. CDR3 DNA sequence: TGTGCCAGCAGCTTAGGACAGAGCTACAATGAGCAGTTCTTC. The entire variable domain, with the rest obtained from reference TRBV7-9 and TRBJ2-1, is as follows: DTGVSQNPRHKITKRGQNVTFRCDPISEHNRLYWYRQTLGQGPEFLTYFQNEAQLEKSRLLSDRFSAERPKGSFSTLEIQRTEQGDSAMYLCASSLGQSYNEQFFGPGTRLTVL.

The V gene is TRBV5-1, the J gene TRBJ1-2; D might be TRBD1 (6 bases). The CDR3 loop spans 15 amino acids. Trimming pared 3 bases from V and 5 bases from J, leaving 17 bases between. CDR1 is SGHRS, CDR2 YFSETQ, per germline. The CDR3 sequence: CASSSNRTAPYGYTF. The DNA of the CDR3 is TGCGCCAGCAGCTCCAACCGGACAGCTCCTTATGGCTACACCTTC.

The genes are TRBV7-9 and TRBJ2-1; 14 bases match TRBD2. Germline CDR1 and CDR2: SEHNR and FQNEAQ (reference sequence). The V and J ends lost 1 base and 12 bases, in that order; junction bases with no gene match: 2. CDR3 size: 14 residues. CDR3 sequence (DNA): TGTGCCAGCAGCTTAGGAGGGACTAGCGGGGGGCAGTTCTTC. Translating it yields CASSLGGTSGGQFF.

This clone was seen a handful of times. The chain joins TRBV9 to TRBJ1-5; D ambiguous. The CDR3 consists of 14 residues. Trimming cost V 0 bases and J 3 bases, with 7 bases left between them. Germline V gives CDR1 SGDLS, CDR2 YYNGEE. For the CDR3, the DNA is TGTGCCAGCAGCGTAGATGCGGTCAATCAGCCCCAGCATTTT. It encodes CASSVDAVNQPQHF. Looking up the rest from reference TRBV9 and TRBJ1-5 gives the full variable domain: DSGVTQTPKHLITATGQRVTLRCSPRSGDLSVYWYQQSLDQGLQFLIQYYNGEERAKGNILERFSAQQFPDLHSELNLSSLELGDSALYFCASSVDAVNQPQHFGDGTRLSIL.

The chain carries TRBV29-1 and TRBJ2-2; D is unresolved. The CDR3 length is 13 residues. Germline-derived CDR1 and CDR2 are SQVTM and ANQGSEA. Trimming cost V 4 bases and J 5 bases, with 11 bases left between them. The DNA of the CDR3 is TGCAGCGTTGGTGAACCAACAACCGGGGAGCTGTTTTTT. Residues: CSVGEPTTGELFF.

This chain joins TRBV5-5 and TRBJ1-6, with D possibly being TRBD1 (5 bases). Germline loops: CDR1 SGHKS, CDR2 YYEKEE (reference sequence). V lost 4 bases, J lost 10 bases, and 18 bases lay in between. The CDR3 has 15 amino acids. CDR3 residues: CASSPGGGAESPLHF. The CDR3 region has the DNA TGTGCCAGCAGCCCCGGGGGTGGAGCGGAGTCACCCCTCCACTTT.

This chain connects TRBV6-1 to TRBJ1-6, with D possibly being TRBD1 (5 bases). This CDR3 contains 18 residues. CDR1 and CDR2 (germline): MNHNS, SASEGT. V lost 4 bases to trimming and J lost 7 bases, with 23 bases between them. The CDR3 reads CASSVVGGKGSTNSPLHF. CDR3 coding DNA: TGTGCCAGCAGTGTAGTCGGGGGGAAAGGGTCCACAAATTCACCCCTCCACTTT.

V is TRBV5-4 and J is TRBJ1-5; tentatively, D is TRBD1 (5 bases). The V end was cut by 5 bases, the J end by 0 bases, with 24 bases between. Germline V gene data show CDR1 as SGHNT and CDR2 as YYREEE (reference sequence). This CDR3 region has 19 residues. The CDR3 reads CASRTLSGRRGYSNQPQHF. As DNA, the CDR3 is TGTGCCAGCAGAACTCTATCGGGCAGGAGGGGCTATAGCAATCAGCCCCAGCATTTT. Together with reference TRBV5-4 and TRBJ1-5, the CDR3 gives the full variable domain: ETGVTQSPTHLIKTRGQQVTLRCSSQSGHNTVSWYQQALGQGPQFIFQYYREEENGRGNFPPRFSGLQFPNYSSELNVNALELDDSALYLCASRTLSGRRGYSNQPQHFGDGTRLSIL.

The genes are TRBV7-9 and TRBJ1-1; D is undetermined. Trimming stripped 4 bases from V and 3 bases from J, with 15 bases between. CDR3 size: 15 residues. In germline, CDR1 is SEHNR, CDR2 FQNEAQ (reference sequence). The chain's CDR3 is CASSSSLGPDTEAFF. The CDR3 region has the DNA TGTGCCAGCAGCTCTAGCCTTGGACCGGACACTGAAGCTTTCTTT.

The V and J genes are TRBV7-8 and TRBJ1-1; D is undetermined. This CDR3 comprises 13 residues. Trimming took 2 bases from V and 6 from J, leaving 10 bases between them. Germline CDR1 SGHVS, CDR2 FQNEAQ. The CDR3 protein is CASSLSFTPEAFF. The CDR3 bases are TGTGCCAGCAGCTTATCTTTTACTCCTGAAGCTTTCTTT.

This rearrangement joins TRBV2 to TRBJ1-1, with TRBD1 identical over 8 bases. Germline V gene sequence: CDR1 SNHLY, CDR2 FYNNEI. J gave up 4 bases and V 10 bases, and 2 bases lay outside the gene matches. This CDR3 region has 11 residues. The CDR3 sequence: CATGQGTEAFF. The CDR3 DNA follows: TGTGCCACAGGACAGGGCACTGAAGCTTTCTTT.

This chain links TRBV18 with TRBJ2-3, with a tentative D call TRBD2 (6 bases). The CDR3 totals 14 residues. The germline V gene has CDR1 KGHSH and CDR2 LQKENI. V was shortened by 0 bases and J by 8 bases, with 12 bases between the two germline ends. The CDR3 DNA reads TGTGCCAGCTCACCACCGGCGGGACGGGGTACGCAGTATTTT. It encodes CASSPPAGRGTQYF.

This clone was detected only a few times. This chain links TRBV27 with TRBJ1-6; no firm D call. This CDR3 comprises 14 residues. From germline, CDR1 is MNHEY and CDR2 SMNVEV (reference sequence). V was clipped by 4 bases and J by 13 bases, with 17 bases between them. CDR3 loop: CASSSTYDLRPLHF. The CDR3, as DNA: TGTGCCAGCAGTTCCACCTATGACCTGCGGCCCCTCCACTTT.

This chain links TRBV11-2 with TRBJ2-1; 10 positions match TRBD2. The V gene end was trimmed by 1 base and the J gene end by 5 bases; junction bases not matched to a gene: 11. The V gene's germline CDR1 is SGHAT and CDR2 FQNNGV. This CDR3 has 18 residues. The CDR3 bases are TGTGCCAGCAGCTTAGGGACTAGCGGCTCATTCCGAAACAATGAGCAGTTCTTC. Protein sequence: CASSLGTSGSFRNNEQFF.

The chain combines TRBV7-9 with TRBJ1-5; D may be TRBD1 (5 bases). Between the trimmed V and J ends, which lost 1 base and 7 bases, there was a span of 11 bases. From germline, CDR1 is SEHNR and CDR2 FQNEAQ (reference sequence). There are 14 residues in the CDR3. CDR3 loop: CASSLEGLGQPQHF. In DNA form, the CDR3 reads TGTGCCAGCAGCTTAGAGGGGCTCGGCCAGCCCCAGCATTTT.